This TCR beta chain comes out of a study of chemoradiotherapy in HPV16-positive cancers (dated 2022 in TCRdb). Notes on the research overall: Using functional T-cell assays on cells from a couple of HPV16-positive patients, the researchers defined candidate HPV-specific T-cell clones and common TCR motifs. The candidate HPV-specific TCRs and motifs were then tracked in TCR repertoires from under 100 patients with HPV-related cancers. The study asked whether T-cell immunity against the HPV oncoproteins E6 and E7 changes during chemoradiotherapy and whether it affects survival. Summary of the overall study and its limitations: Expansion of candidate HPV-specific clones and E7-related TCR motifs was observed in the tumor microenvironment during treatment, whereas no such expansion was observed for non-HPV-specific T cells. In HPV16-positive patients, expansion of HPV-responsive T cells during chemoradiotherapy was found to be associated with improved recurrence-free survival. The survival association was reported for HPV16-positive patients, and the functional definition of HPV-specific T cells was derived from only two HPV16-positive patients.

Preparation of the library involved the immunoSEQ multiplex PCR assay. The immuneACCESS repertoire file appears here via TCRdb, limited to in-frame rearrangements. These files lack a portion of the clones; in checked studies, under half of the deficit traces to unresolved V genes, and the cause of the others is not known. Within this sample are about 35,000 clones, with approximately 86% of them counted one time only. 2.1% of the sample comes from the top ten. The CDR3 measures 13 amino acids from cysteine to phenylalanine. CDR3 DNA is the only sequence kept; it has 39 bases, read in frame from the first base. The V and J ends are trimmed by 10 bases and 10 bases, leaving 20 bases between them. Looking up the germline V gene (reference sequence) yields CDR1 MNHNY and CDR2 SVGAGI. Repertoires were sampled repeatedly over the course of chemoradiotherapy so that clonal expansion in the tumor microenvironment could be followed.

In this sample, this clone turned up once. Its antigen is currently not known. Base qualities are not at hand, and no much larger clone is one base apart. The chain joins TRBV6-6 to TRBJ1-5; the D gene is possibly TRBD1, with 5 bases matching. This TCR was recovered from a human donor with HPV-associated anogenital cancer. The sequencing here drew on blood, taken from a patient who underwent chemoradiotherapy. The DNA sequence is TGTGCCACCTTACCCGGGACCCTGACCCCCCAGCATTTT. It translates as CATLPGTLTPQHF.